The present T cell receptor beta chain was sequenced within a study of blood T cell repertoires in COVID-19. This CDR3 is 14 amino acids long. The germline V gene has CDR1 SGHNT and CDR2 YYREEE (reference sequence). Unmatched junction bases numbered 3, after V lost 4 bases and J lost 2 bases. Profiling relied on immunoSEQ multiplex PCR, and the TCRdb table lists in-frame clones only, not all of them. Found here are about 36,000 clones, around 87% of them singletons; the top ten hold about 19%. This receptor was taken from a man between 60 and 70 years old with acute or convalescent COVID-19. The chain combines TRBV5-4 with TRBJ1-5; TRBD1 agrees at 7 bases. Sequencing was done on a sample of peripheral blood. The chain's CDR3 is CASSPGQGNQPQHF. As DNA, the CDR3 is TGTGCCAGCAGCCCCGGACAGGGCAATCAGCCCCAGCATTTT.